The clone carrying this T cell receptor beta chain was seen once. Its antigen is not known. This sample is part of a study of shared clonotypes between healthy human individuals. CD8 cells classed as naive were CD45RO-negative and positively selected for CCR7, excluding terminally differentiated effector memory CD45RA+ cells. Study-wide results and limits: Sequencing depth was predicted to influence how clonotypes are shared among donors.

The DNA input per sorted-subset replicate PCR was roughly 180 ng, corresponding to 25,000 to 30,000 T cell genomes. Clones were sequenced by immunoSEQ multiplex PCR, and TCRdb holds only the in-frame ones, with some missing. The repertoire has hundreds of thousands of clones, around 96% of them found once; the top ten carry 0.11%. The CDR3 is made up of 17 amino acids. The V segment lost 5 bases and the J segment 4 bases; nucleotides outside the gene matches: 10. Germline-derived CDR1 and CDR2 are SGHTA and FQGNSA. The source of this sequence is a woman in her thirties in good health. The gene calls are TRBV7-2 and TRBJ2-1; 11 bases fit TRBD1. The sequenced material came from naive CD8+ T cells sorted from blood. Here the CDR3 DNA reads TGTGCCAGCAGCATAGGACAGGGGGCAATTGGTTACAATGAGCAGTTCTTC. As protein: CASSIGQGAIGYNEQFF.